Listed below are T cell receptor beta chains from one sample, sequenced in a study of Graves' ophthalmopathy and Graves' hyperthyroidism. TCRdb re-called the multiplex PCR reads through MiXCR, storing one row per CDR3 protein. The data contain roughly 700,000 distinct CDR3 sequences, 40% of them singletons. Sequencing was carried out using peripheral blood. These receptors came from an adult man with Graves' ophthalmopathy. CDR3s include the opening cysteine and the closing phenylalanine or tryptophan. A D gene is named only where the DNA matches it firmly. Only part of the rows carry a size: once, few, many, or a class if the clone is expanded.

j_gene,v_gene,d_gene,abundance,CDR3nt,CDR3aa
TRBJ1-6,TRBV12-3/TRBV12-4,NA,NA,TGTGCCAGCAGTTTAGGGGGGGCAACTAATTCACCCCTCCACTTT,CASSLGGATNSPLHF
TRBJ2-7,TRBV20-1,TRBD1,few,TGCAGTGCCTTACCGGGACAGGGCGGGTACGAGCAGTACTTC,CSALPGQGGYEQYF
TRBJ1-2,TRBV7-9,NA,many,TGTGCCAGCAGCTCTGACCTCCACAGCTATGGCTACACCTTC,CASSSDLHSYGYTF
TRBJ1-1,TRBV11-2,NA,NA,TGTGCCAGCACCTCCAGGGTAGACACACGCAGGGGCACTGAAGCTTTCTTT,CASTSRVDTRRGTEAFF
TRBJ1-2,TRBV10-3,TRBD1,NA,TGTGCCAGCACCGCCCCGGGACAGGGGGCGAGGGGGGGCTATGGCTACACCTTC,CASTAPGQGARGGYGYTF
TRBJ1-3,TRBV7-2,NA,NA,TGTGCCAGCAGCTTCATCAGTGTGGCTGGAAACACCATATATTTT,CASSFISVAGNTIYF
TRBJ2-7,TRBV20-1,NA,once,TGCAGTGCTAGACGTTTTCCTGGGGAATTCGACGAGCAGTACTTC,CSARRFPGEFDEQYF
TRBJ2-1,TRBV6-5,TRBD2,NA,TGTGCCAGCTGTGGCGGGAGGGGCAATGAGCAGTTCTTC,CASCGGRGNEQFF
TRBJ1-5,TRBV10-3,NA,NA,TGTGCCTCCCAAAACCCCGGGAGGGGGAGAAGCAATCAGCCCCAGCATTTT,CASQNPGRGRSNQPQHF
TRBJ1-5,TRBV6-2/TRBV6-3,NA,NA,TGTGCTAGAGATGGAGGACAAATTAACCAGCCCCAGCATTTT,CARDGGQINQPQHF
TRBJ2-7,TRBV10-3,TRBD2,many,TGTGCCACCAAGCGGGGTCGGGGAAACGAGCAGTACTTC,CATKRGRGNEQYF
TRBJ2-7,TRBV19,TRBD2,few,TGTGCCAGTAGTTTCAAGCGGGAGAACGAGCAGTACTTC,CASSFKRENEQYF
TRBJ2-7,TRBV20-1,NA,NA,TGCAGTGCTAGAGGGGTCAATTCCTACGAGCAGTACTTC,CSARGVNSYEQYF
TRBJ2-1,TRBV7-9,TRBD1,NA,TGTGCCAGCAGCTTGGGACAGCCTAACAATGAGCAGTTCTTC,CASSLGQPNNEQFF
TRBJ1-5,TRBV29-1,TRBD1,NA,TGCAGCGTTGAGGATCCAGGGGGACAGCCCCAGCATTTT,CSVEDPGGQPQHF
TRBJ2-3,TRBV10-3,TRBD2,NA,TGTGCCATCAGTGAGTCGACTAGCGGGGAGGCAGATACGCAGTATTTT,CAISESTSGEADTQYF
TRBJ1-2,TRBV29-1,NA,NA,TGCAGCGTTGTAGGGGTTGATGGCTACACCTTC,CSVVGVDGYTF
TRBJ2-5,TRBV25-1,TRBD2,few,TGTGCCAGCACCCCACGGGGAGGGGCTGATGAGACCCAGTACTTC,CASTPRGGADETQYF
TRBJ1-4,TRBV10-3,TRBD1,few,TGTGCCAGCAGTTTAGGCAAAACAGGGGTACCTGAAAAACTGTTTTTT,CASSLGKTGVPEKLFF
TRBJ1-3,TRBV10-3,NA,many,TGTGCCATCATCAGGGGCGGCGAGTCTGGAAACACCATATATTTT,CAIIRGGESGNTIYF
TRBJ1-3,TRBV4-2,NA,once,TGTGCCAGCCGCCTAAGAGGTGGAGGGGACCAACGGTCTGGAAACACCATATATTTT,CASRLRGGGDQRSGNTIYF
TRBJ1-6,TRBV29-1,NA,once,TGCAGTGCGGTAAAGACAGGCGGTCGTGAACCCCTCCACTTT,CSAVKTGGREPLHF
TRBJ1-6,TRBV25-1,NA,NA,TGTGCCAGCAGTGAAGTGACCTGGGGTTCACCCCTCCACTTT,CASSEVTWGSPLHF
TRBJ2-7,TRBV12-3/TRBV12-4,TRBD1,few,TGTGCCAGCAGTAGGACAACAGGGGAATCCTCCTACGAGCAGTACTTC,CASSRTTGESSYEQYF
TRBJ1-1,TRBV2,TRBD1,NA,TGTGCTAGACCCCCGGGACAGCACACTGAAGCTTTCTTT,CARPPGQHTEAFF
TRBJ2-7,TRBV2,NA,many,TGTGCCAGCAGTGATTGGGGGGCGCGGAACGAGCAGTACTTC,CASSDWGARNEQYF
TRBJ1-1,TRBV2,NA,NA,TGTGCCAGCAGTCTGCCGGGACTAGCACCAGGCACCGACACTGAAGCTTTCTTT,CASSLPGLAPGTDTEAFF
TRBJ2-7,TRBV9,NA,NA,TGTGCCAGCAGCGTAGGCAGTCTCAACGAGCAGTACTTC,CASSVGSLNEQYF
TRBJ1-1,TRBV29-1,TRBD1,once,TGCAGCGTTGCTGACAGGGGGGTAACTGAAGCTTTCTTT,CSVADRGVTEAFF
TRBJ2-2,TRBV7-9,NA,NA,TGTGCCAGCGCGAACAGAGCCGGGGAGCTGTTTTTT,CASANRAGELFF
TRBJ2-5,TRBV7-9,NA,many,TGTGCCAGCAGCCACGCCCTAGTTAAAGAGACCCAGTACTTC,CASSHALVKETQYF
TRBJ1-5,TRBV24-1,NA,NA,TGTGCCAGCAGCTCGTTTGAGGGACACAATCAGCCCCAGCATTTT,CASSSFEGHNQPQHF
TRBJ1-6,TRBV3-1,NA,once,TGTGCCAGCAGCCTGAGGGGAAGCTCCTATAATTCACCCCTCCACTTT,CASSLRGSSYNSPLHF
TRBJ2-5,TRBV12-3/TRBV12-4,NA,NA,TGTGCCAGCAGTTTAGTTGACTCTGGAGAGACCCAGTACTTC,CASSLVDSGETQYF
TRBJ2-5,TRBV6-5,NA,NA,TGTGCCAGCAGCCGTGAACAGGGAGGACAGACCCAGTACTTC,CASSREQGGQTQYF
TRBJ2-7,TRBV7-2,NA,NA,TGTGCCTGGAGTGGAGCGGACTACGAGCAGTACTTC,CAWSGADYEQYF
TRBJ1-5,TRBV10-3,NA,few,TGTGCCAGCAGTTACCTGGCCAAAAATCAGCCCCAGCATTTT,CASSYLAKNQPQHF
TRBJ1-2,TRBV7-9,TRBD1,NA,TGTGCCAGCGGATCATACAGGGGGGGTTATGGCTACACCTTC,CASGSYRGGYGYTF
TRBJ2-5,TRBV29-1,NA,once,TGCAGCGTCGGCCCCTGGGGGCGGGAAAGAGGTAGCCCAGAGACCCAGTACTTC,CSVGPWGRERGSPETQYF
TRBJ2-2,TRBV25-1,TRBD2,NA,TGTGCCAGCAGCTTATTTGGACTAGGGAACACCGGGGAGCTGTTTTTT,CASSLFGLGNTGELFF
TRBJ2-5,TRBV5-1,NA,few,TGCGCCAGCAGCTTGGTAGGGGGATACGAGACCCAGTACTTC,CASSLVGGYETQYF
TRBJ2-6,TRBV10-3,NA,many,TGTGCCATCAGTGATTTGTGGGACTCTGGGGCCAACGTCCTGACTTTC,CAISDLWDSGANVLTF